A selection of T cell receptor beta chains follows, all from one sample in a study of Ad26.COV2.S vaccination and SARS-CoV-2 variants. The protocol was immunoSEQ multiplex PCR, while the TCRdb copy is restricted to in-frame clones and leaves out a portion. The sample carries approximately 420,000 clones, roughly 90% recorded once. The starting material was peripheral blood, obtained in a trial of Ad26.COV2.S vaccine versus placebo. The origin of the receptors is a person between 18 and 60 years old who received the Ad26.COV2.S COVID-19 vaccine or a placebo. The CDR3 runs from the conserved cysteine through the conserved F or W. Fields, in order: J gene, D gene, V gene, clone size, CDR3 protein, CDR3 DNA. The D gene is left open where the match is weak. Expanded clones get a size class; other rows say once, few or many, or leave the size out.

J gene: TRBJ2-1; D gene: NA; V gene: TRBV11-2; clone size: NA; CDR3 protein: CASSLEFSHSYNEQFF; CDR3 DNA: TGTGCCAGCAGCTTAGAATTTAGCCACTCCTACAATGAGCAGTTCTTC
J gene: TRBJ1-2; D gene: NA; V gene: TRBV27; clone size: NA; CDR3 protein: CASSSWGGVGYTF; CDR3 DNA: TGTGCCAGCAGTTCCTGGGGGGGGGTGGGCTACACCTTC
J gene: TRBJ1-4; D gene: NA; V gene: TRBV28; clone size: NA; CDR3 protein: CASSSQTGGHEKLFF; CDR3 DNA: TGTGCCAGCAGTTCCCAGACAGGTGGGCATGAAAAACTGTTTTTT
J gene: TRBJ2-2; D gene: NA; V gene: TRBV14; clone size: NA; CDR3 protein: CASSDILGELFF; CDR3 DNA: TGTGCCAGCAGCGACATACTCGGGGAGCTGTTTTTT
J gene: TRBJ1-1; D gene: NA; V gene: TRBV6-5; clone size: NA; CDR3 protein: CASSYGGTEAFF; CDR3 DNA: TGTGCCAGCAGTTACGGGGGCACTGAAGCTTTCTTT
J gene: TRBJ1-2; D gene: NA; V gene: TRBV13; clone size: NA; CDR3 protein: CASSLLGLEYGYTF; CDR3 DNA: TGTGCCAGCAGCTTATTGGGACTAGAGTATGGCTACACCTTC
J gene: TRBJ2-2; D gene: TRBD2; V gene: TRBV9; clone size: NA; CDR3 protein: CASSVGSGGNTGELFF; CDR3 DNA: TGTGCCAGCAGCGTAGGAAGCGGGGGGAACACCGGGGAGCTGTTTTTT
J gene: TRBJ1-2; D gene: NA; V gene: TRBV10-2; clone size: NA; CDR3 protein: CASSENRNYGYTF; CDR3 DNA: TGCGCCAGCAGTGAGAACCGGAACTATGGCTACACCTTC
J gene: TRBJ2-5; D gene: TRBD1; V gene: TRBV27; clone size: NA; CDR3 protein: CASSAYRGLETQYF; CDR3 DNA: TGTGCCAGCAGTGCCTACAGGGGGCTTGAGACCCAGTACTTC
J gene: TRBJ2-7; D gene: NA; V gene: TRBV6-2/TRBV6-3; clone size: few; CDR3 protein: CASSLISDGRRYSYEQYF; CDR3 DNA: TGTGCCAGCAGTTTAATTTCGGACGGACGAAGATATTCCTACGAGCAGTACTTC
J gene: TRBJ2-1; D gene: NA; V gene: TRBV11-3; clone size: NA; CDR3 protein: CASSLGPYNEQFF; CDR3 DNA: TGTGCCAGCAGCTTAGGGCCCTACAATGAGCAGTTCTTC
J gene: TRBJ2-7; D gene: NA; V gene: TRBV6-2/TRBV6-3; clone size: NA; CDR3 protein: CASSYGLGSYEQYF; CDR3 DNA: TGTGCCAGCAGTTACGGGCTAGGAAGCTACGAGCAGTACTTC
J gene: TRBJ2-5; D gene: TRBD1; V gene: TRBV27; clone size: NA; CDR3 protein: CASRLGTGKETQYF; CDR3 DNA: TGTGCCAGCAGACTAGGGACAGGGAAAGAGACCCAGTACTTC
J gene: TRBJ2-3; D gene: NA; V gene: TRBV5-8; clone size: NA; CDR3 protein: CASIIPGADTQYF; CDR3 DNA: TGTGCCAGCATCATACCGGGGGCGGATACGCAGTATTTT
J gene: TRBJ1-5; D gene: NA; V gene: TRBV6-6; clone size: NA; CDR3 protein: CASSYAENQPQHF; CDR3 DNA: TGTGCCAGCAGTTACGCCGAAAATCAGCCCCAGCATTTT
J gene: TRBJ1-5; D gene: NA; V gene: TRBV18; clone size: NA; CDR3 protein: CASSETGGQPQHF; CDR3 DNA: TGTGCCAGCTCTGAAACCGGAGGACAGCCCCAGCATTTT
J gene: TRBJ1-2; D gene: TRBD1; V gene: TRBV28; clone size: NA; CDR3 protein: CASSPGGRGAANYGYTF; CDR3 DNA: TGTGCCAGCAGTCCTGGGGGCAGGGGGGCAGCTAACTATGGCTACACCTTC
J gene: TRBJ1-1; D gene: NA; V gene: TRBV25-1; clone size: NA; CDR3 protein: CASSPRGVTEAFF; CDR3 DNA: TGTGCCAGCAGTCCTAGGGGGGTTACTGAAGCTTTCTTT